This TCR beta chain was recovered during a study of tumor-infiltrating lymphocytes in primary liver carcinoma. This clonotype was found once. It is likely a read error, because the conserved phenylalanine at the end of the CDR3 is missing. This CDR3 contains 15 residues. Total RNA (about 500 ng) served as template for TCR beta cDNA synthesis primed by a constant-region primer. TCR beta libraries came from three nested multiplex PCR rounds using slightly modified ARM-PCR. TRBV1-TRBV30 forward primers paired with a C-beta reverse primer were used in the first two PCR rounds, which ran approximately 10 cycles each. TCRdb re-called the multiplex PCR reads through MiXCR, storing one row per CDR3 protein. The sample lists under 30,000 distinct CDR3 sequences; over 65% were seen once. It was from roughly 20-30 mg of unsorted bulk tissue that RNA and DNA were co-extracted.

Specimen: liver tumor tissue from sampling region 3. Stated subset: tumor region T3, left-lateral pole. The TCR was taken from a man aged 35 to 55 with primary liver carcinoma and hepatitis B virus infection. The chain joins TRBV12-3 or TRBV12-4 to TRBJ2-7; 10 bases are shared with TRBD1. CDR3 sequence: CVSSIGTGDPYEQYS. Written as DNA, the CDR3 is TGTGTCAGCAGTATCGGGACAGGGGACCCCTACGAGCAGTACTCC.